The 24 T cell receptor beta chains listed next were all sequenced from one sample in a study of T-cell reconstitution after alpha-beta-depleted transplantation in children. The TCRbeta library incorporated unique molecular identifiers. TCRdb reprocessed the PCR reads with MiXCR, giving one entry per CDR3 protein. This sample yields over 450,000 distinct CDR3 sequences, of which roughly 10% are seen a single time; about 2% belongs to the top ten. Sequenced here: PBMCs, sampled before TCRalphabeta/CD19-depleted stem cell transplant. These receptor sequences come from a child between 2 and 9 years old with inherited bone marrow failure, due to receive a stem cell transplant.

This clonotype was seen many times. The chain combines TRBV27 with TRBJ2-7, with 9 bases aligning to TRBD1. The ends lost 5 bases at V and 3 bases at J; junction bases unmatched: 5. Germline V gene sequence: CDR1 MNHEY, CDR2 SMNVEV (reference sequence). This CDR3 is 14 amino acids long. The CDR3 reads CASSPQGAIYEQYF. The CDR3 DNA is TGTGCCAGCAGTCCACAGGGGGCGATCTACGAGCAGTACTTC.

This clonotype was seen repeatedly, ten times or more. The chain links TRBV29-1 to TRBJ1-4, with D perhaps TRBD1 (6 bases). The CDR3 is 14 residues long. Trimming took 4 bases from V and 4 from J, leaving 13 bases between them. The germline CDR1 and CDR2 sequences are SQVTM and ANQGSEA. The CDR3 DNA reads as TGCAGCGTTGCTTCGACAGGCCTTAATGAAAAACTGTTTTTT. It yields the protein CSVASTGLNEKLFF.

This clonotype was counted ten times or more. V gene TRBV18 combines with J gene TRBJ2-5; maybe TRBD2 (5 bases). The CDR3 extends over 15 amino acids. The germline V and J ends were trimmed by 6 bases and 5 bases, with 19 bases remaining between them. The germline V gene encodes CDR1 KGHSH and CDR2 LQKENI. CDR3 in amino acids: CASSYDSRAYETQYF. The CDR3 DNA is TGTGCCAGCTCCTATGATTCGCGGGCCTACGAGACCCAGTACTTC.

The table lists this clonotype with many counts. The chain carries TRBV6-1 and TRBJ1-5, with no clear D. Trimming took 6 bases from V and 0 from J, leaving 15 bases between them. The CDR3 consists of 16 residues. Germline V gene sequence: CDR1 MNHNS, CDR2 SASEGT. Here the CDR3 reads CASRRLAATSNQPQHF. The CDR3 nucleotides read TGTGCCAGCAGGAGACTCGCGGCTACTAGCAATCAGCCCCAGCATTTT.

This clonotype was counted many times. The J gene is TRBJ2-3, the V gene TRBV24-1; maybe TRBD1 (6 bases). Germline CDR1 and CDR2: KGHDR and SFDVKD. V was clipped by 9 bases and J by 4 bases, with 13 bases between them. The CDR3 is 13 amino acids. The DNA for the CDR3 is TGTGCCACCGCATCAGGGGCGGCAGATACGCAGTATTTT. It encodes CATASGAADTQYF.

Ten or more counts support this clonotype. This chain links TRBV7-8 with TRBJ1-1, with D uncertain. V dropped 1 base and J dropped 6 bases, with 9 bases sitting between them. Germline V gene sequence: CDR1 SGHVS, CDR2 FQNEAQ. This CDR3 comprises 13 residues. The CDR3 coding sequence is TGTGCCAGCAGCTTAGAACGGCGGGCTGAAGCTTTCTTT. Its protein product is CASSLERRAEAFF.

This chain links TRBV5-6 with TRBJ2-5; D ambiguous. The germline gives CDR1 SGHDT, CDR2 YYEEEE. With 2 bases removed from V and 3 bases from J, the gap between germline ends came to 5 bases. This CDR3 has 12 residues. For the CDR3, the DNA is TGTGCCAGCAGCTTAACTAAAGAGACCCAGTACTTC. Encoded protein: CASSLTKETQYF.

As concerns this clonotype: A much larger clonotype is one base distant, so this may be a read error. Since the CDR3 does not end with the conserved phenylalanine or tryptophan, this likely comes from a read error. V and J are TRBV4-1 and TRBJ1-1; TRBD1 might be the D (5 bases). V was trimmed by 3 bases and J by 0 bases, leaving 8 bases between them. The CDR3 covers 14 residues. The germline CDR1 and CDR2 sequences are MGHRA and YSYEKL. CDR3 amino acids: CASSQGPLNTEAFS. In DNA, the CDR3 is TGCGCCAGCAGCCAGGGGCCCCTGAACACTGAAGCTTTCTCT.

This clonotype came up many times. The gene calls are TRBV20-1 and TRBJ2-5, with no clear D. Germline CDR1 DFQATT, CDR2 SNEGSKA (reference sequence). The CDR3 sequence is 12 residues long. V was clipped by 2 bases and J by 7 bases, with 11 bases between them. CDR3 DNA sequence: TGCAGTGCTAGATACCCAGTCGGGACCCAGTACTTC. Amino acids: CSARYPVGTQYF.

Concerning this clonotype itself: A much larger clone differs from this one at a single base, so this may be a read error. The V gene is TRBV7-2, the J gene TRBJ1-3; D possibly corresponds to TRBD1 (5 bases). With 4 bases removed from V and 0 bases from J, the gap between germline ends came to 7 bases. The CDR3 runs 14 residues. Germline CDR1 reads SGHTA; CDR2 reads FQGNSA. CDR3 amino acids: CASSSGRSGNTIYF. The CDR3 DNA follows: TGTGCCAGCAGCTCAGGGCGCTCTGGAAACACCATATATTTT.

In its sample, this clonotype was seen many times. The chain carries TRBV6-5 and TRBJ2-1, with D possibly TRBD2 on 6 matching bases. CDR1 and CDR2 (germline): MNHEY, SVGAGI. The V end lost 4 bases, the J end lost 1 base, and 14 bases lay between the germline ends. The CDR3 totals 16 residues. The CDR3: CASSSGRRGSYNEQFF. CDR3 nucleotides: TGTGCCAGCAGTTCCGGGAGAAGGGGATCCTACAATGAGCAGTTCTTC.

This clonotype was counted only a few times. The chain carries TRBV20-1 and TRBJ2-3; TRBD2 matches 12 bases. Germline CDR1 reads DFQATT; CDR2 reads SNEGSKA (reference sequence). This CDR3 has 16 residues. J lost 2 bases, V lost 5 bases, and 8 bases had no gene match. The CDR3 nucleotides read TGCAGTGCTTTTCCTAGCGGGAGGGCTAACACAGATACGCAGTATTTT. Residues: CSAFPSGRANTDTQYF.

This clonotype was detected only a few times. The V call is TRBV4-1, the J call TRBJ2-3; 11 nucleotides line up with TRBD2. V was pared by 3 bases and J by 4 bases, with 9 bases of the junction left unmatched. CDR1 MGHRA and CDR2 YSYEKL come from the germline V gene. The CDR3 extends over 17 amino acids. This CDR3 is CASSQALAGGPADTQYF. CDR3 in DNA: TGCGCCAGCAGCCAGGCCTTAGCGGGAGGGCCCGCAGATACGCAGTATTTT.

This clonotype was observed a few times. The CDR3: CASSQGLGLGYEQYF. Written as DNA, the CDR3 is TGTGCCAGCAGCCAAGGGTTGGGACTAGGCTACGAGCAGTACTTC. The V call is TRBV3-1, the J call TRBJ2-7; 8 bases are shared with TRBD2. Germline assignment: CDR1 LGHDT and CDR2 YNNKEL (reference sequence). V gave up 1 base and J gave up 3 bases; unmatched junction bases: 5. The CDR3 runs 15 residues.

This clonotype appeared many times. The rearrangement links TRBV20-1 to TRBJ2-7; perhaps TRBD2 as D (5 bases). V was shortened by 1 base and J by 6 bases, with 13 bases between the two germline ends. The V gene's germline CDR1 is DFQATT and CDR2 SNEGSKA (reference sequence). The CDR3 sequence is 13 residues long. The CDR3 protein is CSARADIAGEQYF. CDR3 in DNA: TGCAGTGCTAGAGCCGATATTGCGGGCGAGCAGTACTTC.

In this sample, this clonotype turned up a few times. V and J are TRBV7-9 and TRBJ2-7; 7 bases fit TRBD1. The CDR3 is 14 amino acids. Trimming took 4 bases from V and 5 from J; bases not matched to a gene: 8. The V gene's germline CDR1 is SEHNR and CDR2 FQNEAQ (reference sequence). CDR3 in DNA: TGTGCCAGCAGCTCACGCAGGGGGATAGACGAGCAGTACTTC. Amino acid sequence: CASSSRRGIDEQYF.

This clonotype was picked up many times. The CDR3: CASSSTGGAEQYF. CDR3 bases: TGTGCCAGCAGTTCAACAGGGGGCGCTGAGCAGTACTTC. The chain employs TRBV12-3 or TRBV12-4 and TRBJ2-7; TRBD1 agrees at 9 bases. The V segment lost 4 bases and the J segment 7 bases; nucleotides outside the gene matches: 5. CDR3 length equals 13 residues.

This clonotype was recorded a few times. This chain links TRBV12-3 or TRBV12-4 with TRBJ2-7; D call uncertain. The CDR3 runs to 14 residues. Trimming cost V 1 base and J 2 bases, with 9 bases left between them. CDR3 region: CASSLVVAPYEQYF. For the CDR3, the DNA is TGTGCCAGCAGTTTAGTTGTAGCCCCCTACGAGCAGTACTTC.

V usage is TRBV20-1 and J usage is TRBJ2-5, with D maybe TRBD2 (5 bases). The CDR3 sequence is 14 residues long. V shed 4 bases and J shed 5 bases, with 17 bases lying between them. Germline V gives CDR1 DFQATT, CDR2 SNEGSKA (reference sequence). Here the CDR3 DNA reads TGCAGTGCTATCCCGGAGAGGGAGTTGGAGACCCAGTACTTC. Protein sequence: CSAIPERELETQYF.

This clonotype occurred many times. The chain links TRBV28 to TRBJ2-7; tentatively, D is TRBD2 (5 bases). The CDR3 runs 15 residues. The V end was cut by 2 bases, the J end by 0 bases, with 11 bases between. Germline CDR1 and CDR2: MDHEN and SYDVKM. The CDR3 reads CASSLRPGGSYEQYF. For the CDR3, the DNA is TGTGCCAGCAGTTTACGGCCAGGAGGCTCCTACGAGCAGTACTTC.

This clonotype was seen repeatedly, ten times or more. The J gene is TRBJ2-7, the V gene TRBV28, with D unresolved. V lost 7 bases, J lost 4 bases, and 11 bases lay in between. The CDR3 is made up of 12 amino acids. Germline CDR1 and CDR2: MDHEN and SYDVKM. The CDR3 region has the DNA TGTGCCAGCACGATGGGCGATTACGAGCAGTACTTC. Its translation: CASTMGDYEQYF.

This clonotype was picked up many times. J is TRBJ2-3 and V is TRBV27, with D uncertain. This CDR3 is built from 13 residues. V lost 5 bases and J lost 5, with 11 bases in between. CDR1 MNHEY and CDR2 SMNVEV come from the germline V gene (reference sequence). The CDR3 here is CASSSILRDTQYF. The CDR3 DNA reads TGTGCCAGCAGTAGCATCCTACGAGATACGCAGTATTTT.

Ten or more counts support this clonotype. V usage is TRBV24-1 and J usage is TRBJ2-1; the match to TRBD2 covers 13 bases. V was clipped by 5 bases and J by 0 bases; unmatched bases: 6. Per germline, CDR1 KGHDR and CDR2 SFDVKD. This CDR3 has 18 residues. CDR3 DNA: TGTGCCACCAGTGGGACTAGCGGGAGTTGGGCCTCCTACAATGAGCAGTTCTTC. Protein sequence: CATSGTSGSWASYNEQFF.

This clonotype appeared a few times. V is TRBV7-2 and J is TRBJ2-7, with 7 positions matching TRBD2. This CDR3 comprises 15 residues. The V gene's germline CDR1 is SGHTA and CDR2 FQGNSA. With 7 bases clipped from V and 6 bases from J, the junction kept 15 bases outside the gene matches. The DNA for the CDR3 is TGTGCCAGCACCCAACGGGGGGTAGCGCTCTTCGAGCAGTACTTC. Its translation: CASTQRGVALFEQYF.